This record concerns one T cell receptor (beta chain) sequence. This cohort consisted of healthy bone marrow donors. The CDR3 extends over 13 amino acids. Trimming at V came to 2 bases and at J to 3 bases, leaving 2 bases not matched to a gene. CDR1 SGHNT and CDR2 YYREEE come from the germline V gene (reference sequence). With 60 Vbeta and 13 Jbeta primers, the PCR was carried out. Method: immunoSEQ multiplex PCR; TCRdb's copy keeps in-frame clones and lacks some. The data show approximately 100,000 clones, with 60% to 85% seen just once and 8.5% to 12% held by the top ten. This entry comes from a study of cytomegalovirus exposure and HLA in healthy donors.

The origin of this receptor is a man in his forties or fifties in good health and CMV-seronegative. The sequencing input was PBMCs. The J gene is TRBJ2-7, the V gene TRBV5-4; TRBD2 agrees at 7 bases. CDR3 in amino acids: CASSFAGVYEQYF. As DNA, the CDR3 is TGTGCCAGCAGCTTCGCGGGGGTCTACGAGCAGTACTTC. Full variable domain (missing parts from reference TRBV5-4 and TRBJ2-7): ETGVTQSPTHLIKTRGQQVTLRCSSQSGHNTVSWYQQALGQGPQFIFQYYREEENGRGNFPPRFSGLQFPNYSSELNVNALELDDSALYLCASSFAGVYEQYFGPGTRLTVT.